This T cell receptor beta chain was identified during a study of blood T cell repertoires in COVID-19. In the study overall: COVID-19 samples collected from the United States, Italy and Spain covered acute and convalescent phases. T cells, B-cell-depleted T cells, or PBMCs supplied cDNA or gDNA.

Trimming shortened V by 6 bases and J by 10 bases, and 13 bases separated the two germline ends. The CDR3 covers 13 residues. Germline-derived CDR1 and CDR2 are SNHLY and FYNNEI. Under the authors' procedure: Nucleated cell counts were estimated from reference gene primer amplification. The assay was immunoSEQ multiplex PCR, and TCRdb's table has in-frame clones only and misses some. V and J calls and clone size are copied from that table; D and trimming were computed from the DNA. This table has over 65,000 clones, roughly 90% appearing once. This receptor was identified in a human donor in a cohort sampled during active COVID-19. The material sequenced was peripheral blood. V is TRBV2 and J is TRBJ1-6, with a possible D match to TRBD1 (5 bases). The CDR3, as DNA: TGTGCCAGCAGAGGGGAGGTCGGCTCACCCCTCCACTTT. It is translated as CASRGEVGSPLHF.